These T cell receptor beta chains were read from a single sample in a study of post-analysis software for immune sequencing data. One entry per CDR3 protein results from TCRdb running MiXCR on the PCR reads. The sample consists of about 570,000 distinct CDR3 sequences, about a third of them appearing once. Sequencing input: blood. Receptors originate from a girl between 2 and 17 years old with multiple sclerosis. Each CDR3 is given with its conserved first and last residue. A D gene is named only where the DNA matches it firmly. The listing skips clone size in some rows; elsewhere it reads once, few, many or a size class.

TRBV12-3/TRBV12-4	TRBJ2-3	-	many	CASSPTVTTDVEYF	TGTGCCAGCAGTCCCACAGTTACCACAGATGTGGAGTATTTT
TRBV20-1	TRBJ2-5	TRBD2	-	CSARVILAVETQYF	TGCAGTGCTAGAGTCATACTAGCGGTAGAGACCCAGTACTTC
TRBV7-8	TRBJ2-1	TRBD1	few	CASSRDRVSYNEQFF	TGTGCCAGCAGCCGTGACAGGGTGTCCTACAATGAGCAGTTCTTC
TRBV10-3	TRBJ1-2	TRBD1	-	CAITGTGLNYGYTF	TGTGCCATCACCGGGACAGGGTTAAACTATGGCTACACCTTC
TRBV5-1	TRBJ2-2	TRBD1	-	CASSSTGDITGELFF	TGCGCCAGCAGCTCAACAGGGGACATCACCGGGGAGCTGTTTTTT
TRBV20-1	TRBJ2-7	-	few	CSAEGGKAGTYEQYF	TGCAGTGCTGAGGGGGGTAAGGCGGGAACCTACGAGCAGTACTTC
TRBV7-2	TRBJ2-4	-	few	CASSLRLAVAKNIQYF	TGTGCCAGCAGCTTGCGCTTAGCAGTAGCCAAAAACATTCAGTACTTC
TRBV20-1	TRBJ2-4	-	few	CSAPEGKNIQYF	TGCAGTGCCCCGGAGGGCAAAAACATTCAGTACTTC
TRBV7-9	TRBJ2-5	TRBD1	-	CASSTRDRVETQYF	TGTGCCAGCAGCACCCGGGACAGGGTAGAGACCCAGTACTTC
TRBV4-1	TRBJ2-5	-	few	CASSPEDSGAWETQYF	TGCGCCAGCAGCCCAGAAGATTCAGGGGCGTGGGAGACCCAGTACTTC
TRBV15	TRBJ1-5	-	few	CATSSGGIWGNQPQHF	TGTGCCACCAGCAGTGGCGGGATATGGGGCAATCAGCCCCAGCATTTT
TRBV10-3	TRBJ2-6	-	-	CAISVGADQLSGANVLTF	TGTGCCATCAGTGTAGGGGCCGACCAGCTCTCTGGGGCCAACGTCCTGACTTTC
TRBV5-1	TRBJ2-1	-	-	CASSPDTAMTNEQFF	TGCGCCAGCAGCCCGGACACGGCGATGACCAATGAGCAGTTCTTC
TRBV7-2	TRBJ2-3	-	once	CASNPVRQPESTDTQYF	TGTGCCAGCAACCCAGTGCGGCAGCCGGAGTCCACAGATACGCAGTATTTT
TRBV29-1	TRBJ2-1	TRBD2	few	CSARTSIEQFF	TGCAGCGCGAGGACTAGTATTGAGCAGTTCTTC
TRBV20-1	TRBJ1-6	-	few	CSARAPGAARNSPLHF	TGCAGTGCTAGAGCCCCTGGGGCGGCTCGTAATTCACCCCTCCACTTT
TRBV27	TRBJ1-5	TRBD1	few	CASSLTGQGYSNQPQHF	TGTGCCAGCAGTTTAACCGGACAGGGGTATAGCAATCAGCCCCAGCATTTT
TRBV27	TRBJ1-6	TRBD1	-	CAVSQGAPGSPRHF	TGTGCCGTATCCCAGGGGGCGCCAGGGTCTCCCCGCCACTTT